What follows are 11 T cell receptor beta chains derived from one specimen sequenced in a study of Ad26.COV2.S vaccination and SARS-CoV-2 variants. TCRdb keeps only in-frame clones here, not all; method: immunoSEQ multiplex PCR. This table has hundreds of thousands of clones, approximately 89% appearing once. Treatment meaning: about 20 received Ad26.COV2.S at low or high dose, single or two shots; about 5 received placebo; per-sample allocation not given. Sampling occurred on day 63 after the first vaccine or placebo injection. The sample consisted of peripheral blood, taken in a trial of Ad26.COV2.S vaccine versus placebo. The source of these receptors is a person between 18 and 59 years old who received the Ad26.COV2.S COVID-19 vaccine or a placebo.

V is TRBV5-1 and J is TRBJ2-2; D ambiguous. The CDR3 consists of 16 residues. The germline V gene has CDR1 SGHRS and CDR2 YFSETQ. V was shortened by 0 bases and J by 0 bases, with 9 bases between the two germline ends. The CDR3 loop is CASSLAPQPNTGELFF. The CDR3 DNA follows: TGCGCCAGCAGCTTGGCCCCCCAGCCGAACACCGGGGAGCTGTTTTTT.

The CDR3 protein is CASRQSSYNEQFF. The CDR3 region has the DNA TGTGCCAGTAGGCAAAGCTCCTACAATGAGCAGTTCTTC. This chain joins TRBV19 and TRBJ2-1; D is undetermined. Germline loops: CDR1 LNHDA, CDR2 SQIVND (reference sequence). CDR3 length: 13 residues. Between the trimmed V and J ends, which lost 6 bases and 0 bases, there was a span of 6 bases.

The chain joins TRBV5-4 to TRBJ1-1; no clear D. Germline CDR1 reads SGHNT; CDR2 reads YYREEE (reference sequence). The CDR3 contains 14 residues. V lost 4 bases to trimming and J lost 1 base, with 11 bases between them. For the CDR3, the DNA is TGTGCCAGCAGCGCAAGCCAGAGGAACACTGAAGCTTTCTTT. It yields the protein CASSASQRNTEAFF.

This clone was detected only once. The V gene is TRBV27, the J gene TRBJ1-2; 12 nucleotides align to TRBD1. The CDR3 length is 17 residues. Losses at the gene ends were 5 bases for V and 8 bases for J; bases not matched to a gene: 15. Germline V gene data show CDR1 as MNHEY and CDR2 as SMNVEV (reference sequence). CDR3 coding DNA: TGTGCCAGCAGTCTGGCCGGGACAGGGGGCCGTCAGCGGGGCTACACCTTC. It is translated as CASSLAGTGGRQRGYTF.

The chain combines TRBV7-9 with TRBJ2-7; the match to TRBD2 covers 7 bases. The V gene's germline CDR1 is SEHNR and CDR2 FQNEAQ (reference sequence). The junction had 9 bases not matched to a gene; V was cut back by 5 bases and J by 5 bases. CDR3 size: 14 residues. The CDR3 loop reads CASSEVGGKNEQYF. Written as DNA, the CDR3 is TGTGCCAGCAGCGAAGTGGGAGGGAAAAACGAGCAGTACTTC.

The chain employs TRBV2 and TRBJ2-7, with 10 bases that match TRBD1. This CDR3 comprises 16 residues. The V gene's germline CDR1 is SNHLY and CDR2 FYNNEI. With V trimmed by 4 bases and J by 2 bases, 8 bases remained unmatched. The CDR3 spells CASSGQDRGDTYEQYV. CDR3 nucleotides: TGTGCCAGCAGTGGCCAGGACAGGGGGGACACCTACGAGCAGTACGTC.

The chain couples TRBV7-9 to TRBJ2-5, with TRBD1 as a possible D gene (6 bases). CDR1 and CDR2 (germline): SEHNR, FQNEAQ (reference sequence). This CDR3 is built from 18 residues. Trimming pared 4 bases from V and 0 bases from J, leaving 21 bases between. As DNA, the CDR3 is TGTGCCAGCAGCTCCCCCGCGTTTACAGGGCTATACCAAGAGACCCAGTACTTC. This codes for CASSSPAFTGLYQETQYF.

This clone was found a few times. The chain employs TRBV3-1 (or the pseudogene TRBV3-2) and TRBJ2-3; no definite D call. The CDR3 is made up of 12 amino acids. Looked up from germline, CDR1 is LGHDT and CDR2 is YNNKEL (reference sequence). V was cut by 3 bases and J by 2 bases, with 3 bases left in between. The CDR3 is CASSHSTDTQYF. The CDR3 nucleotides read TGTGCCAGCAGCCATTCCACAGATACGCAGTATTTT.

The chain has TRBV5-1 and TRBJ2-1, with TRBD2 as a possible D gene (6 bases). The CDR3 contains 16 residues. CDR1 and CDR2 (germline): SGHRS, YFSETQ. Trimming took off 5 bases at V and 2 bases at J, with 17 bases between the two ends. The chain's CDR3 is CASSEAGKTTYNEQFF. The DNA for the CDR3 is TGCGCCAGCAGTGAGGCGGGGAAAACTACCTACAATGAGCAGTTCTTC.

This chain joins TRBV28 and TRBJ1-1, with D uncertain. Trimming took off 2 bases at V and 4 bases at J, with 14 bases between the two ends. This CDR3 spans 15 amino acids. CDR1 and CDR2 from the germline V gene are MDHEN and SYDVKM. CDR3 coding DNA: TGTGCCAGCAGTTTACGGTCCCTGGGTGGCACTGAAGCTTTCTTT. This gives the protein CASSLRSLGGTEAFF.

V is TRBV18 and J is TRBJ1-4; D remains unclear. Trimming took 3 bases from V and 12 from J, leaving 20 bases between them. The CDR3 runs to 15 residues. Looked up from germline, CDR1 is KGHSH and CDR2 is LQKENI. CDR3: CASSPFGRQVEELFF. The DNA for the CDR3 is TGTGCCAGCTCACCCTTCGGGCGACAAGTCGAGGAACTGTTTTTT.